The present T cell receptor beta chain was sequenced within a study of T cells expressing NK-cell markers. General study points: The CD3+CD56-NKG2C+ fraction was also led by these clonotypes in several donors.

Researchers built TCR beta cDNA using 5'RACE template switching with UMIs. Reprocessing the 5' RACE reads, TCRdb reports a single entry for every CDR3 protein and omits DNA. This sample lists around 380,000 distinct CDR3 sequences; its ten largest clones have over 8.5%. Germline V gives CDR1 MNHEY, CDR2 SMNVEV (reference sequence). CDR3 size: 12 residues. A note on this clonotype: Its antigen remains unidentified.

Source material: blood T cells: a sorted CD56 or NKG2C T cell subset, CD4+ or CD8+ T cells, or bulk PBMC T cells (not recorded which). The chain has TRBV27 and TRBJ2-3. The clonotype comes from a woman between 50 and 59 years old in good health. The CDR3 here is CASSSRADTQYF.